Listed here are 22 T cell receptor beta chains from one sample, sequenced in a study of T-cell memory formation after mild COVID-19. TCRdb reprocessed the 5' RACE reads with MiXCR, giving one entry per CDR3 protein. The sample holds fewer than 550,000 distinct CDR3 sequences, 20% seen once. Specimen: PBMCs or a T cell subset sorted from them (not recorded which). The receptors come from an adult woman who had mild COVID-19 (a few samples of this study predate the infection). Cell type and time point are not known.

The CDR3 protein is CASSFWGRTEAFF. The CDR3 nucleotides read TGTGCCAGCAGTTTTTGGGGTCGTACTGAAGCTTTCTTT. The V gene is TRBV12-3 or TRBV12-4, the J gene TRBJ1-1; no definite D call. The CDR3 extends over 13 amino acids. Trimming left V 3 bases short and J 5 bases short, with 10 bases between.

This clonotype was seen a few times. In nucleotides, the CDR3 is TGCAGTGCGCTACCGGGACTAGCGGGAGGCACAGATACGCAGTATTTT. Its protein is CSALPGLAGGTDTQYF. The rearrangement joins TRBV20-1 to TRBJ2-3, with 14 positions matching TRBD2. The CDR3 length is 16 residues. In germline, CDR1 is DFQATT, CDR2 SNEGSKA (reference sequence). Trimming took 6 bases from V and 1 from J; bases not matched to a gene: 6.

The gene calls are TRBV5-1 and TRBJ2-3; no firm D call. The CDR3 length is 14 residues. V lost 3 bases and J lost 4, with 12 bases in between. Germline loops: CDR1 SGHRS, CDR2 YFSETQ. The CDR3 coding sequence is TGCGCCAGCAGCTCGATCAGTATATCAGATACGCAGTATTTT. Amino acid sequence: CASSSISISDTQYF.

This clonotype was detected only a few times. The rearrangement uses TRBV7-2 and TRBJ2-7, with 8 bases identical to TRBD2. The CDR3 is made up of 15 amino acids. Germline V CDR1 and CDR2: SGHTA, FQGNSA. V lost 1 base to trimming and J lost 8 bases; unmatched junction nucleotides: 10. CDR3 coding DNA: TGTGCCAGCAGCTTAGAAGGGACCGGGAGGGGACAGCAGTACTTC. Translation: CASSLEGTGRGQQYF.

This clonotype occurred a few times. CDR3 nucleotides: TGTGCCAGCAGCCGTAATAGCCCAGGGAGTGAGCAGTTCTTC. It translates to CASSRNSPGSEQFF. This chain links TRBV4-2 with TRBJ2-1, with D possibly called TRBD1 or TRBD2 (5 bases each). Trimming took 4 bases from V and 9 from J, leaving 16 bases between them. This CDR3 region has 14 residues. Germline CDR1 reads LGHNA; CDR2 reads YNFKEQ.

On this clonotype itself: The junction and the germline gene differ at one end; a read error may be behind it. J is TRBJ1-6 and V is TRBV7-2, with D possibly matching TRBD1 (5 bases). This CDR3 is built from 14 residues. The germline V gene encodes CDR1 SGHTA and CDR2 FQGNSA. The CDR3 sequence: CASSSEGRNSHLHF. CDR3 nucleotide sequence: TGTGCCAGCAGCTCCGAGGGGAGGAATTCACACCTCCACTTT.

The chain has TRBV6-2 or TRBV6-3 and TRBJ2-1, with 8 bases fitting TRBD2. CDR1 MNHEY and CDR2 SVGEGT come from the germline V gene. V was clipped by 6 bases and J by 2 bases; unmatched bases: 3. The CDR3 contains 14 residues. Here the CDR3 DNA reads TGTGCCAGCAGCAGAGCGGGGGCCTACAATGAGCAGTTCTTC. Translation gives CASSRAGAYNEQFF.

The gene calls are TRBV4-1 and TRBJ2-7, with D maybe TRBD2 (5 bases). Trimming left V 0 bases short and J 6 bases short, with 21 bases between. Germline lookup yields CDR1 MGHRA and CDR2 YSYEKL. The CDR3 is 17 residues long. The CDR3 reads CASSQDSSEGTVREQYF. For the CDR3, the DNA is TGCGCCAGCAGCCAAGATTCGTCCGAGGGCACGGTTCGCGAGCAGTACTTC.

This clonotype has more than one count but fewer than ten. The chain is built from TRBV5-1 and TRBJ1-4, with a possible D match to TRBD1 (5 bases). V lost 0 bases and J 3 bases, leaving 12 bases between the germline ends. Germline V CDR1 and CDR2: SGHRS, YFSETQ. This CDR3 comprises 16 residues. CDR3 protein: CASSLAPVGANEKLFF. DNA for the CDR3: TGCGCCAGCAGCTTGGCCCCCGTGGGGGCTAATGAAAAACTGTTTTTT.

The gene calls are TRBV12-3 or TRBV12-4 and TRBJ1-5; the D gene is possibly TRBD1 (5 bases). V lost 6 bases, J lost 10 bases, and 16 bases lay in between. The CDR3 runs 13 residues. CDR3 residues: CASRVGGRHPQHF. The CDR3 nucleotides read TGTGCCAGCAGAGTTGGGGGGAGGCATCCCCAGCATTTT.

This clonotype has more than one count but fewer than ten. The chain employs TRBV6-2 or TRBV6-3 and TRBJ2-3; a weak D match, TRBD2 (5 bases). The germline V gene encodes CDR1 MNHEY and CDR2 SVGEGT. This CDR3 comprises 14 residues. The V end was cut by 2 bases, the J end by 3 bases, with 9 bases between. CDR3 region: CASSYPGGTDTQYF. The CDR3 DNA follows: TGTGCCAGCAGTTACCCCGGAGGAACAGATACGCAGTATTTT.

This clonotype showed up many times. This chain joins TRBV7-8 and TRBJ1-2; no clear D. Germline V CDR1 and CDR2: SGHVS, FQNEAQ. This CDR3 has 18 amino acids. Between the trimmed V and J ends, which lost 1 base and 0 bases, there was a span of 18 bases. This CDR3 reads CASSLDLLRAHSNYGYTF. CDR3 DNA: TGTGCCAGCAGCTTAGATCTTTTGCGGGCCCACTCTAACTATGGCTACACCTTC.

This clonotype was found many times. This chain joins TRBV7-6 and TRBJ1-1, with D maybe TRBD1 (5 bases). The CDR3 runs 14 residues. CDR1 and CDR2 from the germline V gene are SGHVS and FNYEAQ. V lost 3 bases and J lost 5, with 13 bases in between. As DNA, the CDR3 is TGTGCCAGCAGCTTCGGGGGACGGAGAACTGAAGCTTTCTTT. Translating it yields CASSFGGRRTEAFF.

V gene TRBV5-1 combines with J gene TRBJ2-2; 7 bases agree with TRBD1. In germline, CDR1 is SGHRS, CDR2 YFSETQ. V lost 4 bases and J lost 2; bases outside the gene matches: 5. The CDR3 totals 15 residues. CDR3 coding DNA: TGCGCCAGCAGCGGACGGACAGGAAACACCGGGGAGCTGTTTTTT. Translating it yields CASSGRTGNTGELFF.

This clonotype has more than one count but fewer than ten. This chain uses TRBV20-1 with TRBJ2-7; the D gene is possibly TRBD1 (5 bases). Deletions cut 3 bases from V and 3 bases from J, with 9 bases between. From germline, CDR1 is DFQATT and CDR2 SNEGSKA (reference sequence). This CDR3 is built from 12 residues. DNA of the CDR3: TGCAGTGCTAGTTCAGGGCTCTACGAGCAGTACTTC. Translated: CSASSGLYEQYF.

In this sample, this clonotype turned up a few times. The chain joins TRBV20-1 to TRBJ1-2; no clear D gene. Germline V gene lookup returns CDR1 DFQATT and CDR2 SNEGSKA (reference sequence). The CDR3 runs to 12 residues. Between the trimmed V and J ends, which lost 1 base and 6 bases, there was a span of 9 bases. The CDR3 is CSARGGGDGYTF. The CDR3 nucleotides are TGCAGTGCTAGAGGCGGCGGGGATGGCTACACCTTC.

The gene calls are TRBV4-2 and TRBJ1-4; a possible D gene is TRBD1 (5 bases). Germline V CDR1 and CDR2: LGHNA, YNFKEQ. There are 16 residues in the CDR3. V gave up 1 base and J gave up 8 bases, with 17 bases separating them. The CDR3 is CASSQAPGGDGEKLFF. The CDR3 DNA reads as TGTGCCAGCAGCCAAGCCCCGGGAGGGGATGGCGAAAAACTGTTTTTT.

This clonotype was seen a few times. This chain uses TRBV7-9 with TRBJ2-2; tentatively, D is TRBD1 (7 bases). V lost 5 bases, J lost 7 bases, and 23 bases lay in between. The germline V gene has CDR1 SEHNR and CDR2 FQNEAQ (reference sequence). This CDR3 is 17 amino acids long. The CDR3 sequence is CASSIPGQRTAGGELFF. The DNA of the CDR3 is TGTGCCAGCAGCATTCCGGGACAGCGTACAGCGGGCGGGGAGCTGTTTTTT.

This clonotype was seen more than once but under ten times. The gene calls are TRBV7-2 and TRBJ1-4, with TRBD1 identical over 7 bases. V lost 4 bases, J lost 5 bases, and 1 base stayed unmatched. CDR1 and CDR2 from the germline V gene are SGHTA and FQGNSA. CDR3 length: 13 amino acids. In nucleotides, the CDR3 is TGTGCCAGCAGCTCGACAGGGAATGAAAAACTGTTTTTT. Translating it yields CASSSTGNEKLFF.

V usage is TRBV19 and J usage is TRBJ2-1, with TRBD2 matching over 7 bases. CDR1 LNHDA and CDR2 SQIVND come from the germline V gene (reference sequence). The CDR3 runs to 16 residues. V lost 5 bases and J lost 7; bases outside the gene matches: 14. CDR3 in DNA: TGTGCCAGTAGTCCCACCAGGGCTAGCGGTGGGAATGAGCAGTTCTTC. Translation gives CASSPTRASGGNEQFF. The complete variable domain, with remaining parts taken from reference TRBV19 and TRBJ2-1, reads DGGITQSPKYLFRKEGQNVTLSCEQNLNHDAMYWYRQDPGQGLRLIYYSQIVNDFQKGDIAEGYSVSREKKESFPLTVTSAQKNPTAFYLCASSPTRASGGNEQFFGPGTRLTVL.

The sample holds many counts of this clonotype. This chain joins TRBV7-2 and TRBJ1-2; D unresolved. V lost 5 bases and J lost 4, with 17 bases in between. CDR1 is SGHTA and CDR2 is FQGNSA in the germline V gene. The CDR3 sequence is 15 residues long. Here the CDR3 DNA reads TGTGCCAGCAGCCCAGAACGCCGGGGTACCTATGGCTACACCTTC. Translated, it gives CASSPERRGTYGYTF.

This clonotype was seen a few times. Here the CDR3 DNA reads TGTGCCAGCAGCACGGACTGGGGAGGGACTGAAGCTTTCTTT. This encodes CASSTDWGGTEAFF. The chain recombines TRBV7-2 with TRBJ1-1; D is undetermined. The CDR3 has 14 amino acids. Deletions cut 5 bases from V and 5 bases from J, with 15 bases between. Germline V gene data show CDR1 as SGHTA and CDR2 as FQGNSA.